This TCR beta chain stems from a study of blood T cell repertoires in COVID-19. For the study at large: The samples span acute and convalescent COVID-19 from the United States, Italy and Spain. The cDNA or gDNA used as material had been derived from T cells, B-cell-depleted T cells, or PBMCs.

Only in-frame clones appear in the TCRdb table, and some are missing; sequencing was by immunoSEQ multiplex PCR. The table records 110,000 or so clones, about 74% of them present only once. Trimming removed 1 base from V and 0 bases from J, with 13 bases in between. CDR3 size: 17 residues. The V gene's germline CDR1 is SEHNR and CDR2 FQNEAQ (reference sequence). The sequence was obtained from a man aged 70 or older with acute or convalescent COVID-19. The chain couples TRBV7-9 to TRBJ1-3, with a possible D match to TRBD1 (6 bases). Sample: peripheral blood. The CDR3 sequence is CASSLGAGVISGNTIYF. The CDR3 coding sequence is TGTGCCAGCAGCTTAGGGGCAGGGGTTATCTCTGGAAACACCATATATTTT.